A single sample is the source of the 24 T cell receptor beta chains below, sequenced in a study of Ad26.COV2.S vaccination and SARS-CoV-2 variants. Profiling relied on immunoSEQ multiplex PCR, and the TCRdb table lists in-frame clones only, not all of them. The sample consists of about 380,000 clones, around four fifths of them appearing once. The treatment: 19 received Ad26.COV2.S at low or high dose, single or two shots; a few received placebo; per-sample allocation not given. Day 63 after the first injection of vaccine or placebo was the sampling time. The sample here was peripheral blood, taken in a trial of Ad26.COV2.S vaccine versus placebo. These receptor sequences come from a person between 18 and 65 years old who received the Ad26.COV2.S COVID-19 vaccine or a placebo.

The chain carries TRBV30 and TRBJ2-4; TRBD2 is a possible D gene (6 bases). CDR3 size: 12 residues. The germline gives CDR1 GTSNPN, CDR2 SVGIG (reference sequence). V lost 2 bases and J lost 8, with 10 bases in between. CDR3 DNA sequence: TGTGCCTGGAGTCCGGGGGAGGACATTCAGTACTTC. It is translated as CAWSPGEDIQYF.

V gene TRBV11-2 combines with J gene TRBJ1-1; TRBD1 might be the D (6 bases). The V end lost 4 bases, the J end lost 3 bases, and 15 bases lay between the germline ends. CDR3 length: 15 amino acids. CDR1 SGHAT and CDR2 FQNNGV come from the germline V gene. The CDR3 protein is CASSSSSRGDTEAFF. The CDR3 DNA reads TGTGCCAGCAGCTCTAGTTCCAGGGGAGACACTGAAGCTTTCTTT. Full variable domain (outside the CDR3, taken from reference TRBV11-2 and TRBJ1-1): EAGVAQSPRYKIIEKRQSVAFWCNPISGHATLYWYQQILGQGPKLLIQFQNNGVVDDSQLPKDRFSAERLKGVDSTLKIQPAKLEDSAVYLCASSSSSRGDTEAFFGQGTRLTVV.

The V call is TRBV2, the J call TRBJ2-5, with 10 nucleotides matching TRBD2. The CDR3 extends over 16 amino acids. Trimming took 6 bases from V and 0 from J; bases not matched to a gene: 7. CDR1 is SNHLY and CDR2 is FYNNEI in the germline V gene. CDR3 nucleotides: TGTGCCAGCAGCGCTAGCGGGGGCTGGTACCAAGAGACCCAGTACTTC. Its protein is CASSASGGWYQETQYF.

This clone was observed a single time. This chain uses TRBV11-3 with TRBJ2-1, with D possibly being TRBD1 (6 bases). With 5 bases removed from V and 7 bases from J, the gap between germline ends came to 21 bases. CDR1 is SGHNT and CDR2 is YENEEA in the germline V gene. The CDR3 runs 16 residues. Here the CDR3 reads CASSPQGQGSVNEQFF. The CDR3 DNA reads as TGTGCCAGCAGCCCCCAGGGCCAGGGGAGTGTTAATGAGCAGTTCTTC.

The rearrangement links TRBV27 to TRBJ2-1; no clear D gene. The ends were cut back, 6 bases at V and 0 bases at J, with 15 bases in the middle. Per germline, CDR1 MNHEY and CDR2 SMNVEV (reference sequence). This CDR3 region has 16 residues. CDR3 loop: CASRLIMQSSYNEQFF. Here the CDR3 DNA reads TGTGCCAGCAGACTTATCATGCAGAGCTCCTACAATGAGCAGTTCTTC.

The chain employs TRBV5-4 and TRBJ1-2; D remains ambiguous. The CDR3 runs 12 residues. Between the trimmed V and J ends, which lost 4 bases and 4 bases, there was a span of 8 bases. The germline CDR1 and CDR2 sequences are SGHNT and YYREEE (reference sequence). The CDR3 reads CASSPDGYGYTF. The CDR3 nucleotides read TGTGCCAGCAGCCCGGATGGCTATGGCTACACCTTC.

J is TRBJ2-7 and V is TRBV24-1, with D maybe TRBD2 (6 bases). Germline V gene data show CDR1 as KGHDR and CDR2 as SFDVKD. The CDR3 totals 14 residues. Trimming took 5 bases from V and 8 from J, leaving 18 bases between them. The CDR3 protein is CATSALGRTIKQYF. The CDR3 DNA is TGTGCCACCAGTGCCCTGGGACGGACTATCAAGCAGTACTTC.

The CDR3 spells CASSLLLAGGYEQYF. DNA of the CDR3: TGCGCCAGCAGCTTGCTCCTGGCGGGAGGTTACGAGCAGTACTTC. The chain couples TRBV5-1 to TRBJ2-7; 8 nucleotides match TRBD2. Unmatched junction bases numbered 7, after V lost 1 base and J lost 4 bases. CDR3 length equals 15 residues. Per germline, CDR1 SGHRS and CDR2 YFSETQ. Variable domain in full (rest from reference TRBV5-1 and TRBJ2-7): KAGVTQTPRYLIKTRGQQVTLSCSPISGHRSVSWYQQTPGQGLQFLFEYFSETQRNKGNFPGRFSGRQFSNSRSEMNVSTLELGDSALYLCASSLLLAGGYEQYFGPGTRLTVT.

The rearrangement uses TRBV4-2 and TRBJ2-7, with 7 bases matching TRBD2. There are 16 residues in the CDR3. The trim removed 0 bases at V and 1 base at J, leaving 6 bases unmatched. Germline CDR1 LGHNA, CDR2 YNFKEQ. The CDR3 coding sequence is TGTGCCAGCAGCCAAGATAGGAGGACTAGGTCCTACGAGCAGTACTTC. It yields the protein CASSQDRRTRSYEQYF.

This chain joins TRBV7-9 and TRBJ1-2, with a possible D match to TRBD1 (6 bases). Germline V gives CDR1 SEHNR, CDR2 FQNEAQ (reference sequence). Trimming cost V 3 bases and J 5 bases, with 10 bases left between them. The CDR3 contains 13 residues. DNA of the CDR3: TGTGCCAGCAGCTTCGACAGGATGTATGGCTACACCTTC. Its translation is CASSFDRMYGYTF.

The chain couples TRBV2 to TRBJ2-4; 10 bases align to TRBD2. This CDR3 is built from 16 residues. The V and J ends lost 5 bases and 6 bases, in that order; junction bases with no gene match: 10. CDR1 is SNHLY, CDR2 FYNNEI, per germline. CDR3: CASSLEPGLARNIQYF. The CDR3 nucleotides are TGTGCCAGCAGTCTTGAACCGGGACTAGCGAGAAACATTCAGTACTTC. The full variable domain, completed using reference TRBV2 and TRBJ2-4, is EPEVTQTPSHQVTQMGQEVILRCVPISNHLYFYWYRQILGQKVEFLVSFYNNEISEKSEIFDDQFSVERPDGSNFTLKIRSTKLEDSAMYFCASSLEPGLARNIQYFGAGTRLSVL.

The chain recombines TRBV6-6 with TRBJ2-7; 7 nucleotides match TRBD2. V lost 0 bases and J lost 1; bases outside the gene matches: 0. The germline CDR1 and CDR2 sequences are MNHNY and SVGAGI (reference sequence). This CDR3 is 14 amino acids long. For the CDR3, the DNA is TGTGCCAGCAGTTACTCGGGGGGGTCCTACGAGCAGTACTTC. Amino acid sequence: CASSYSGGSYEQYF.

V usage is TRBV5-1 and J usage is TRBJ2-3, with TRBD2 matching over 16 bases. V lost 7 bases to trimming and J lost 0 bases; unmatched junction nucleotides: 8. The CDR3 contains 18 residues. Germline lookup yields CDR1 SGHRS and CDR2 YFSETQ. The CDR3 DNA sequence: TGCGCCAGCTCCCGGGGACTAGCGGGAGGGGCTAGCACAGATACGCAGTATTTT. Translated, it gives CASSRGLAGGASTDTQYF.

This clone was detected a few times. The chain is built from TRBV15 and TRBJ2-7; 7 nucleotides line up with TRBD2. The germline CDR1 and CDR2 sequences are LNHNV and YYDKDF (reference sequence). The CDR3 has 16 amino acids. V lost 3 bases, J lost 2 bases, and 10 bases stayed unmatched. CDR3: CATSSYGRERAYEQYF. The CDR3 coding sequence is TGTGCCACCAGCAGTTATGGGCGGGAGAGAGCCTACGAGCAGTACTTC.

The chain carries TRBV6-5 and TRBJ1-5; D call uncertain. V lost 6 bases to trimming and J lost 5 bases, with 14 bases between them. CDR1 MNHEY and CDR2 SVGAGI come from the germline V gene. This CDR3 is built from 14 residues. CDR3 sequence reads: CASSAWRWDQPQHF. CDR3 nucleotides: TGTGCCAGCAGCGCCTGGCGGTGGGATCAGCCCCAGCATTTT.

The chain carries TRBV4-3 and TRBJ2-7; the match to TRBD1 covers 9 bases. Germline assignment: CDR1 LGHNA and CDR2 YSLEER. This CDR3 region has 14 residues. Trimming removed 4 bases from V and 1 base from J; junction bases left unmatched: 2. The CDR3: CASSLGQGSYEQYF. The CDR3 bases are TGCGCCAGCAGCCTTGGACAGGGGTCCTACGAGCAGTACTTC.

The chain recombines TRBV5-6 with TRBJ1-4, with a weak D call TRBD1 (6 bases). The CDR3 runs to 14 residues. The V gene lost 2 bases and the J gene lost 7 bases, with 12 bases spanning the gap. The germline V gene has CDR1 SGHDT and CDR2 YYEEEE. CDR3 DNA sequence: TGTGCCAGCAGCTTTACAGGGTTCGGTGAAAAACTGTTTTTT. This gives the protein CASSFTGFGEKLFF.

The rearrangement links TRBV4-1 to TRBJ2-3; 10 positions match TRBD2. CDR1 is MGHRA and CDR2 is YSYEKL in the germline V gene. The junction had 11 bases not matched to a gene; V was cut back by 2 bases and J by 3 bases. CDR3 length equals 18 residues. In DNA form, the CDR3 reads TGCGCCAGCAGCCAATCCACGGTAGCGGGGGGAGGGACAGATACGCAGTATTTT. It is translated as CASSQSTVAGGGTDTQYF.

The V call is TRBV27, the J call TRBJ2-1; D not certain. The germline CDR1 and CDR2 sequences are MNHEY and SMNVEV (reference sequence). The length of the CDR3 is 11 residues. V lost 5 bases, J lost 7 bases, and 6 bases lay in between. CDR3 DNA: TGTGCCAGCAGTAGAGTTAATGAGCAGTTCTTC. This codes for CASSRVNEQFF.

The genes are TRBV18 and TRBJ1-1; no definite D call. Germline loops: CDR1 KGHSH, CDR2 LQKENI. V lost 3 bases and J lost 3, with 11 bases in between. The CDR3 contains 14 residues. CDR3 DNA: TGTGCCAGCTCACCGGCGGGGTTTGACACTGAAGCTTTCTTT. This encodes CASSPAGFDTEAFF.

This rearrangement joins TRBV28 to TRBJ2-5, with 10 positions matching TRBD2. The CDR3 is 17 amino acids. Unmatched junction bases numbered 15, after V lost 4 bases and J lost 7 bases. CDR1 is MDHEN and CDR2 is SYDVKM in the germline V gene. CDR3 sequence reads: CASSSLLLAGRGATQYF. CDR3 DNA: TGTGCCAGCAGTTCCCTTTTACTAGCGGGACGCGGTGCGACCCAGTACTTC.

The rearrangement uses TRBV2 and TRBJ2-3; the match to TRBD2 covers 8 bases. Germline V gives CDR1 SNHLY, CDR2 FYNNEI. The CDR3 extends over 16 amino acids. Germline trimming cut 3 bases from V and 4 bases from J; bases unmatched to any gene: 9. In nucleotides, the CDR3 is TGTGCCAGCAGTGAGGACTTCTACGGGAGGGCAGATACGCAGTATTTT. Translated, it gives CASSEDFYGRADTQYF.

This rearrangement joins TRBV7-2 to TRBJ1-2; D is uncertain. The V and J ends lost 0 bases and 7 bases respectively, with 6 bases between them. This CDR3 is built from 12 residues. Germline loops: CDR1 SGHTA, CDR2 FQGNSA. The CDR3 DNA is TGTGCCAGCAGCTTAGCCCCGGTTGGCTACACCTTC. Its translation: CASSLAPVGYTF.

This rearrangement joins TRBV4-3 to TRBJ1-2; 7 bases are a match to TRBD1. The germline CDR1 and CDR2 sequences are LGHNA and YSLEER. The V segment lost 4 bases and the J segment 2 bases; nucleotides outside the gene matches: 13. The CDR3 extends over 17 amino acids. CDR3 residues: CASSPGGGQTLNYGYTF. CDR3 DNA sequence: TGCGCCAGCAGCCCGGGAGGGGGACAGACACTAAACTATGGCTACACCTTC.